The sequence of this T cell receptor (beta chain) was determined in a study of T cells in narcolepsy. The junction had 1 base not matched to a gene; V was cut back by 7 bases and J by 4 bases. The CDR3 is made up of 11 amino acids. Germline V gene data show CDR1 as GTSNPN and CDR2 as SVGIG (reference sequence). Sequenced by immunoSEQ multiplex PCR; TCRdb stores in-frame clones only, minus some. Here the sample spans 30,000 to 40,000 clones, about 81% being singletons. The rearrangement uses TRBV30 and TRBJ2-1, with 7 bases lining up with TRBD2. This TCR was recovered from a human donor with narcolepsy. Sequenced material: CD45RA- memory CD4+ T cells from PBMCs. Here the CDR3 reads CASSGYNEQFF. DNA of the CDR3: TGTGCCTCTAGCGGTTACAATGAGCAGTTCTTC.